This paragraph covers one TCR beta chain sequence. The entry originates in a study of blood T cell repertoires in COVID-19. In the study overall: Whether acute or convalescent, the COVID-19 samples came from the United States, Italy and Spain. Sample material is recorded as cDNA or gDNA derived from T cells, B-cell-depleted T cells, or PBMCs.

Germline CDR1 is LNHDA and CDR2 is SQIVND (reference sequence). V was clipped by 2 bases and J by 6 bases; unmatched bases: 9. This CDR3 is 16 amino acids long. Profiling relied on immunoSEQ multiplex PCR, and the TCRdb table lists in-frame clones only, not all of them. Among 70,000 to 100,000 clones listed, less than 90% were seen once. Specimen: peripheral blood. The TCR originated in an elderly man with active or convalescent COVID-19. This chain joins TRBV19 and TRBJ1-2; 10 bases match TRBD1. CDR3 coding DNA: TGTGCCAGTAGTATAAAAATACCGGGACAGGGGCATGGCTACACCTTC. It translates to CASSIKIPGQGHGYTF.